This TCR beta chain was recovered during a study of cytomegalovirus exposure and HLA in healthy donors. Study results and caveats: Rates of TCR association differed by HLA locus in a later analysis, with DRB1 highest and HLA-C lowest.

Germline V lookup: CDR1 LNHDA, CDR2 SQIVND (reference sequence). Trimming left V 1 base short and J 2 bases short, with 10 bases between. The CDR3 has 15 amino acids. In regard to this clone: The antigen remains unidentified.

PCR primers comprised 60 Vbeta and 13 Jbeta primers. Sequencing was performed with immunoSEQ multiplex PCR; in TCRdb, only in-frame clones are kept and a portion is missing. This table has about 150,000 clones, around 79% appearing once. The sequenced sample was PBMCs. This sequence originates from a man aged 25 to 40 in good health and CMV-seropositive. The rearrangement links TRBV19 to TRBJ2-3, with D possibly matching TRBD2 (6 bases). The CDR3: CASSIAAGSTDTQYF. The CDR3 bases are TGTGCCAGTAGTATAGCGGCGGGGTCCACAGATACGCAGTATTTT.